This TCR beta chain was identified in a study of OX40 agonist ivuxolimab in advanced cancers. The study's findings and limits: Relatively little clonal expansion, among the lowest observed, appeared in partial responders at 0.1-3.0 mg/kg.

The V gene's germline CDR1 is SGHRS and CDR2 YFSETQ. The CDR3 runs to 16 residues. V lost 4 bases, J lost 0 bases, and 16 bases lay in between. This table comes from immunoSEQ multiplex PCR, and its TCRdb copy is limited to in-frame clones, with some not included. The sample lists 20,000 to 25,000 clones; 79% were seen once. A note on this clone: The antigen is undetermined.

The clonotype originates from an adult with an advanced solid tumor such as melanoma, head and neck, liver or kidney cancer. Sequencing used CD4+ or CD8+ T cells sorted from blood, obtained in a trial of the OX40 agonist ivuxolimab. This chain uses TRBV5-1 with TRBJ2-5, with D maybe TRBD2 (5 bases). The CDR3 loop is CASSPGAAGDQETQYF. Written as DNA, the CDR3 is TGCGCCAGCAGCCCAGGAGCTGCGGGTGACCAAGAGACCCAGTACTTC.